The rows below give T cell receptor beta chains drawn from one sample of a study of cytomegalovirus exposure and HLA in healthy donors. Clones were read by immunoSEQ multiplex PCR, and TCRdb kept only the in-frame ones, dropping some. This table holds about 110,000 clones, about four fifths found once. The sample comprised PBMCs. These receptors originate from a woman in her 30s in good health and CMV-seronegative. Both conserved end residues are part of each CDR3. A D gene is named only where the DNA matches it firmly. The size entry is marked missing in some rows and otherwise reads once, few, many or a size class.

TRBV6-4	TRBD1	TRBJ1-4	NA	CASSASLTAGTGTTTNEKLFF	TGTGCCAGCAGTGCCTCTCTAACCGCCGGGACAGGGACTACAACTAATGAAAAACTGTTTTTT
TRBV28	NA	TRBJ2-1	NA	CASSPGGTPYNEQFF	TGTGCCAGCAGTCCTGGGGGGACCCCCTACAATGAGCAGTTCTTC
TRBV30	NA	TRBJ1-2	NA	CAWTSYYGYTF	TGTGCCTGGACGTCCTACTATGGCTACACCTTC
TRBV6-5	NA	TRBJ2-5	few	CASRGEDGGKETQYF	TGTGCCAGCAGGGGTGAGGACGGGGGAAAAGAGACCCAGTACTTC
TRBV25-1	TRBD2	TRBJ2-5	NA	CASSESSSGMAKTQYF	TGTGCCAGCAGTGAATCGTCCAGCGGGATGGCGAAGACCCAGTACTTC
TRBV27	NA	TRBJ2-7	once	CASKANALNYEQYF	TGTGCCAGCAAAGCGAACGCCCTGAACTACGAGCAGTACTTC
TRBV12-5	TRBD2	TRBJ2-1	NA	CASGSQRESFLYNEQFF	TGTGCTAGTGGTTCCCAGCGGGAGTCTTTTCTCTACAATGAGCAGTTCTTC
TRBV13	NA	TRBJ2-7	few	CASGKQGNTYEQYF	TGTGCCAGCGGGAAACAGGGTAACACCTACGAGCAGTACTTC
TRBV19	NA	TRBJ1-1	few	CASSTRGLPEAFF	TGTGCCAGTAGTACTAGAGGGCTGCCTGAAGCTTTCTTT
TRBV9	NA	TRBJ1-1	NA	CASSVVGGGTEAFF	NA
TRBV18	NA	TRBJ1-3	NA	CASSLGDSGNTIYF	TGTGCCAGCTCACTGGGAGACTCTGGAAACACCATATATTTT
TRBV15	NA	TRBJ2-3	NA	CATSRSSSTDTQYF	TGTGCCACCAGCAGATCTTCTAGCACAGATACGCAGTATTTT
TRBV19	NA	TRBJ2-4	NA	CASSIDLKERNIQYF	TGTGCCAGTAGTATAGATCTTAAGGAGAGAAACATTCAGTACTTC
TRBV5-8	NA	TRBJ2-1	NA	CASSIKTGSSYNEQFF	TGTGCCAGCAGCATAAAGACTGGGAGCTCCTACAATGAGCAGTTCTTC
TRBV28	TRBD1	TRBJ1-2	NA	CASSSTGGTYGYTF	TGTGCCAGCAGTTCTACAGGGGGGACCTATGGCTACACCTTC
TRBV6-5	NA	TRBJ2-5	NA	CASTRGETQYF	TGTGCCAGCACCCGCGGAGAGACCCAGTACTTC
TRBV4-1	NA	TRBJ1-5	NA	CASSQGIARGFNQPQHF	TGCGCCAGCAGCCAGGGCATCGCGAGGGGGTTTAATCAGCCCCAGCATTTT
TRBV18	TRBD2	TRBJ2-1	once	CASSPPVAGGYNEQFF	TGTGCCAGCTCACCACCCGTAGCGGGAGGATACAATGAGCAGTTCTTC
TRBV4-3	TRBD1	TRBJ1-2	few	CASSQLTGSLNYGYTF	TGCGCCAGCAGCCAACTGACAGGGTCATTAAACTATGGCTACACCTTC
TRBV2	TRBD2	TRBJ2-2	once	CARSSGGRNAGELFF	TGTGCCAGGTCGTCGGGCGGGAGAAATGCCGGGGAGCTGTTTTTT
TRBV6-1	TRBD2	TRBJ2-7	NA	CASMRLAGAYEQYF	TGTGCCAGCATGCGACTAGCGGGAGCCTACGAGCAGTACTTC
TRBV1	NA	TRBJ2-5	NA	CTSSQYLSSGAWEETQYF	TGCACCAGCAGCCAATATTTATCTAGCGGGGCTTGGGAAGAGACCCAGTACTTC
TRBV7-9	NA	TRBJ2-3	NA	CSSSFQDTQYF	TGTTCCAGCAGCTTCCAAGATACGCAGTATTTT
TRBV14	NA	TRBJ1-1	NA	CASSQVEPNTEAFF	TGTGCCAGCAGCCAAGTAGAACCGAACACTGAAGCTTTCTTT
TRBV29-1	NA	TRBJ2-1	NA	CSHQEGYNGQFF	TGCAGTCACCAGGAGGGGTACAATGGGCAGTTCTTC
TRBV28	TRBD2	TRBJ2-3	NA	CASSPISGGVQTDTQYF	TGTGCCAGCAGCCCCATTAGCGGGGGGGTCCAGACAGATACGCAGTATTTT
TRBV7-8	TRBD2	TRBJ2-3	NA	CASSFNPPGLAGAGDTQYF	TGTGCCAGCAGCTTCAACCCCCCGGGACTAGCGGGAGCGGGAGATACGCAGTATTTT
TRBV5-1	TRBD1	TRBJ1-1	few	CASSSQGAPNTEAFF	TGCGCCAGCAGCTCACAGGGGGCCCCGAACACTGAAGCTTTCTTT
TRBV6-9	TRBD1	TRBJ1-5	NA	CASSSTGNNQPQHF	TGTGCCAGCAGTTCGACAGGGAACAATCAGCCCCAGCATTTT
TRBV2	NA	TRBJ1-4	NA	CASSVAGVNEKLFF	TGTGCCAGCAGTGTTGCAGGCGTTAATGAAAAACTGTTTTTT
TRBV12-5	NA	TRBJ1-1	NA	CASGLGVNTEAFF	TGTGCTAGTGGTTTAGGGGTAAACACTGAAGCTTTCTTT
TRBV19	TRBD1	TRBJ1-5	few	CASSDRESPSQHF	TGTGCCAGTAGCGACAGGGAGTCTCCCTCCCAGCATTTT
TRBV7-2	TRBD2	TRBJ2-7	NA	CASSPVAGGPRYEQYF	TGTGCCAGCAGCCCCGTAGCGGGAGGGCCTCGGTACGAGCAGTACTTC
TRBV7-9	NA	TRBJ1-5	NA	CASSLSNSNQPQHF	TGTGCCAGCAGCTTATCTAATAGCAATCAGCCCCAGCATTTT
TRBV5-4	TRBD1	TRBJ2-6	NA	CASSKEQGAGAGANVLTF	TGTGCCAGCAGCAAAGAACAGGGGGCTGGGGCTGGGGCCAACGTCCTGACTTTC
TRBV6-5	NA	TRBJ1-4	NA	CASSYGGRKLFF	TGTGCCAGCAGTTACGGCGGGAGGAAACTGTTTTTT
TRBV2	NA	TRBJ2-5	NA	CASTSNQETQYF	TGTGCCAGCACCAGTAACCAAGAGACCCAGTACTTC
TRBV5-1	TRBD2	TRBJ2-1	NA	CASSSEGRLAGVVHEQFF	TGCGCCAGCAGCTCCGAGGGACGACTAGCGGGAGTCGTCCATGAGCAGTTCTTC
TRBV7-2	NA	TRBJ1-1	NA	CASSRTGPHTEAFF	TGTGCCAGCAGCCGAACAGGGCCCCACACTGAAGCGTTCTTT
TRBV10-3	NA	TRBJ2-2	once	CAIKGAGDTGELFF	TGTGCCATCAAGGGTGCAGGGGATACCGGGGAGCTGTTTTTT
TRBV4-1	NA	TRBJ2-3	NA	CASSQVGQSKGRDTQYF	TGCGCCAGCAGCCAAGTTGGGCAGTCCAAGGGGAGGGATACGCAGTATTTT
TRBV6-1	NA	TRBJ1-5	NA	CASDIGDQPQHF	TGTGCCTCGGACATAGGGGATCAGCCCCAGCATTTT
TRBV5-1	TRBD1	TRBJ2-6	NA	CASSSSTGVGGANVLTF	TGCGCCAGCAGCTCATCTACAGGGGTTGGTGGGGCCAACGTCCTGACTTTC
TRBV7-2	NA	TRBJ1-6	NA	CASSLAWTQNSPLHF	TGTGCCAGCAGCTTAGCTTGGACACAGAATTCACCCCTCCACTTT
TRBV28	NA	TRBJ2-7	NA	CASSAPAASYEQYF	TGTGCCAGCAGCGCCCCAGCGGCATCCTACGAGCAGTACTTC
TRBV5-1	NA	TRBJ2-1	NA	CASSYRLGAAYNEQFF	TGCGCCAGCAGCTACCGCTTGGGGGCGGCCTACAATGAGCAGTTCTTC
TRBV6-1	TRBD1	TRBJ2-5	NA	CASSERGQGTWEQYF	TGTGCCAGCAGTGAAAGGGGACAGGGGACTTGGGAGCAGTACTTC
TRBV5-1	NA	TRBJ1-1	NA	CASSSQGLDTEAFF	TGCGCCAGCAGCTCCCAGGGTTTAGACACTGAAGCTTTCTTT
TRBV6-6	TRBD2	TRBJ2-7	NA	CASSLLAGGSEQYF	TGTGCCAGCAGCCTACTAGCGGGAGGGAGCGAGCAGTACTTC
TRBV9	TRBD1	TRBJ2-3	NA	CASSVSGTGNTDTQYF	TGTGCCAGCAGTGTTTCCGGGACAGGGAACACAGATACGCAGTATTTT
TRBV11-2	TRBD2	TRBJ2-5	NA	CASSPTTLAGQETQYF	TGTGCCAGCAGCCCAACGACACTAGCGGGACAAGAGACCCAGTACTTC